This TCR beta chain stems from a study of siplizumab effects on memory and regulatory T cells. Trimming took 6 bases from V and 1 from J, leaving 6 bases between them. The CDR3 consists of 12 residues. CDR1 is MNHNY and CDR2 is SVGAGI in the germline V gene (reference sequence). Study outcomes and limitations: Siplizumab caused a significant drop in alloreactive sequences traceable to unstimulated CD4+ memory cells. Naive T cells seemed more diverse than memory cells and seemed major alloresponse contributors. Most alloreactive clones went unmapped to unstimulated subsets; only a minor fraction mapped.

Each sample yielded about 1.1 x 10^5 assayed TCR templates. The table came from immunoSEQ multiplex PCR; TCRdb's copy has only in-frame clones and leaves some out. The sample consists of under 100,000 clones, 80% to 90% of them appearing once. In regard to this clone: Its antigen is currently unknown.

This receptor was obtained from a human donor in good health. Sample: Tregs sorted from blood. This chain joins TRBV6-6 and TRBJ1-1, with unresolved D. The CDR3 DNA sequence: TGTGCCAGCAGGTTCAAGAACACTGAAGCTTTCTTT. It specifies CASRFKNTEAFF.